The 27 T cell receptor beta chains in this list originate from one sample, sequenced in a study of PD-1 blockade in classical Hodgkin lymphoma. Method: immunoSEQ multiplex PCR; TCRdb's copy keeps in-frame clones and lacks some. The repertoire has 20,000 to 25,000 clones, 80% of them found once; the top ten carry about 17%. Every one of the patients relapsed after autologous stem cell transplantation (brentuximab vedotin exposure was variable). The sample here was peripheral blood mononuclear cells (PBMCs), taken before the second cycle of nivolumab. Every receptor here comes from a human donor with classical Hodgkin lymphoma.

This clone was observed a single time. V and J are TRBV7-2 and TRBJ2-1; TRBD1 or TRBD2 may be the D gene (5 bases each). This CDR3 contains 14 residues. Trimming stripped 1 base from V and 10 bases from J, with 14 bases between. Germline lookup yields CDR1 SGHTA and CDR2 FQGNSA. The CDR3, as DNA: TGTGCCAGCAGCTTAGTGCTCGGGACGGGGGAGCAGTTCTTC. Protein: CASSLVLGTGEQFF. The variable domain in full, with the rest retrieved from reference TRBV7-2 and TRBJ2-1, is GAGVSQSPSNKVTEKGKDVELRCDPISGHTALYWYRQSLGQGLEFLIYFQGNSAPDKSGLPSDRFSAERTGGSVSTLTIQRTQQEDSAVYLCASSLVLGTGEQFFGPGTRLTVL.

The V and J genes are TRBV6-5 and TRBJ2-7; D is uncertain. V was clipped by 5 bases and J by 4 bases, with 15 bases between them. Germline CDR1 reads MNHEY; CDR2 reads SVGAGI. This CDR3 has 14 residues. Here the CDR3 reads CASSGLFFRYEQYF. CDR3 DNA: TGTGCCAGCAGTGGGCTGTTTTTCCGATACGAGCAGTACTTC.

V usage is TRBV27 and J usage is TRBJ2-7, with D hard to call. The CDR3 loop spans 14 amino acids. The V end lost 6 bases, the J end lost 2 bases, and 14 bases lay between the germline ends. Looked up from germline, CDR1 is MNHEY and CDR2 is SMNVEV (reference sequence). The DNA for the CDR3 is TGTGCCAGCAGCTCAGCCCTAGGAACCTACGAGCAGTACTTC. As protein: CASSSALGTYEQYF.

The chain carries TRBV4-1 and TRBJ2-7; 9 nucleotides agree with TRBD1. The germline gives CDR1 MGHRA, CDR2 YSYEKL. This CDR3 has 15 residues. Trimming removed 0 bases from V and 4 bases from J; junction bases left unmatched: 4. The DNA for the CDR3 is TGCGCCAGCAGCCAAGAGACAGGGGGGAGATACGAGCAGTACTTC. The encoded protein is CASSQETGGRYEQYF.

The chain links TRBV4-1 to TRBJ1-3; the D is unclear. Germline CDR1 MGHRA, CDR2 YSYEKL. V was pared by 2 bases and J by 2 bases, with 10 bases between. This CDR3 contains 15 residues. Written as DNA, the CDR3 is TGCGCCAGCAGCCAACTACAAAGAACTGGAAACACCATATATTTT. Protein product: CASSQLQRTGNTIYF.

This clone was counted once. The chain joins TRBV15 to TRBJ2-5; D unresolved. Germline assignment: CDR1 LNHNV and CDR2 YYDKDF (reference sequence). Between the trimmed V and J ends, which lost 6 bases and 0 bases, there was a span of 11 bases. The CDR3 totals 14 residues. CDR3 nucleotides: TGTGCCACCAGTGCCGGACGGGACCAAGAGACCCAGTACTTC. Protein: CATSAGRDQETQYF.

The CDR3 region has the DNA TGCGCCAGCAGCCAAGTCGCAGCGGGGACCTACGAGCAGTACTTC. As protein: CASSQVAAGTYEQYF. The rearrangement links TRBV4-3 to TRBJ2-7, with 7 bases fitting TRBD2. Germline assignment: CDR1 LGHNA and CDR2 YSLEER. Trimming cost V 1 base and J 2 bases; bases outside gene matches: 5. The CDR3 length is 15 residues.

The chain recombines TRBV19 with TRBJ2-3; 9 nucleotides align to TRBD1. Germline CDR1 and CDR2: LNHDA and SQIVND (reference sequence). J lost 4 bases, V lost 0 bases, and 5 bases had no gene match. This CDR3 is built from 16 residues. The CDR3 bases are TGTGCCAGTAGTATAGAAGGACAGGGGCTCCCAGATACGCAGTATTTT. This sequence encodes CASSIEGQGLPDTQYF.

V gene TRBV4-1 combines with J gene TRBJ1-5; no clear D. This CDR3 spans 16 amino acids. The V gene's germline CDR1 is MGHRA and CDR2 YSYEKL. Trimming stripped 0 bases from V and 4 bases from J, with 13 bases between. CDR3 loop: CASSQDVVRRNQPQHF. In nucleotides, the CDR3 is TGCGCCAGCAGCCAAGATGTAGTACGGAGAAATCAGCCCCAGCATTTT.

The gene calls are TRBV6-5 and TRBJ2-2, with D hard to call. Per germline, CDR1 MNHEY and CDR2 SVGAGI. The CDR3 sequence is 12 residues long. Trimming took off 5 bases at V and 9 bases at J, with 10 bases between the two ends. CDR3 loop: CASSVTSRELFF. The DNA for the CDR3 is TGTGCCAGCAGTGTAACGTCCCGGGAGCTGTTTTTT.

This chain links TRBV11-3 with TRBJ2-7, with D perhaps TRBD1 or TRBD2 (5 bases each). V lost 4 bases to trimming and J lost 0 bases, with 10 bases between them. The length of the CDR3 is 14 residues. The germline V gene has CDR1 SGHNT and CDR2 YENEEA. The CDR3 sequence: CASSSGPGSYEQYF. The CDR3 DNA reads TGTGCCAGCAGCTCGGGACCCGGCTCCTACGAGCAGTACTTC.

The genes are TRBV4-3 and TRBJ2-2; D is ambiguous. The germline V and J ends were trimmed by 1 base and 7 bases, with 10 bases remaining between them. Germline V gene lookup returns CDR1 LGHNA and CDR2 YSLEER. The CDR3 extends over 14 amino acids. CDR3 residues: CASSQGFGLGELFF. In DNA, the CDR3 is TGCGCCAGCAGCCAAGGGTTTGGGCTCGGGGAGCTGTTTTTT.

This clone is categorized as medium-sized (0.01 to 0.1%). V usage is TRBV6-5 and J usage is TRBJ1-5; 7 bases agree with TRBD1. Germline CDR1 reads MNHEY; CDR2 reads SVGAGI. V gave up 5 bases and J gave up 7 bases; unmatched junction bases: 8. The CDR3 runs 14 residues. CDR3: CASSQDRQFQPQHF. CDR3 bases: TGTGCCAGCAGTCAGGACAGGCAATTCCAGCCCCAGCATTTT.

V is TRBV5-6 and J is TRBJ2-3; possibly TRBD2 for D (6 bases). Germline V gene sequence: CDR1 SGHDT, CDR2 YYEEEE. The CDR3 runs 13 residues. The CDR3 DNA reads TGTGCGAGCCGGGGGTCGGGCACAGATACGCAGTATTTT. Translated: CASRGSGTDTQYF.

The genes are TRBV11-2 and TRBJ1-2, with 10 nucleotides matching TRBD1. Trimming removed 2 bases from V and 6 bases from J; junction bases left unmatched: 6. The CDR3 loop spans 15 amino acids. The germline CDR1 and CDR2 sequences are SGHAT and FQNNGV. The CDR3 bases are TGTGCCAGCAGCTTAACCGGGACAGGGGTAAATGGCTACACCTTC. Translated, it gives CASSLTGTGVNGYTF.

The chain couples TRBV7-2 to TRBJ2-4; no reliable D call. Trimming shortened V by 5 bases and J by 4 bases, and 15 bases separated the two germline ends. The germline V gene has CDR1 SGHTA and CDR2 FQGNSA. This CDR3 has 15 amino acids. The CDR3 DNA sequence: TGTGCCAGCAGCCCCCGTCAGGAGCAGAAAAACATTCAGTACTTC. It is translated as CASSPRQEQKNIQYF.

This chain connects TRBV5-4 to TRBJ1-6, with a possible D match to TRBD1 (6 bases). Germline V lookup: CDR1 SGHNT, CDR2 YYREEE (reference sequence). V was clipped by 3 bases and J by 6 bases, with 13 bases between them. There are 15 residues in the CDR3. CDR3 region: CASSSSGQSNSPLHF. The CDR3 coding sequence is TGTGCCAGCAGCTCATCCGGACAGAGTAATTCACCCCTCCACTTT.

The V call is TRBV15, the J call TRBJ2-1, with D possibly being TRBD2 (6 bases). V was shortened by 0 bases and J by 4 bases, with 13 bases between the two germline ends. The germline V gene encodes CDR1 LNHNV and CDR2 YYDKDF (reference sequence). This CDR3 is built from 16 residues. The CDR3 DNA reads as TGTGCCACCAGCAGAGACCCTAGCGTGGGATACAATGAGCAGTTCTTC. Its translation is CATSRDPSVGYNEQFF.

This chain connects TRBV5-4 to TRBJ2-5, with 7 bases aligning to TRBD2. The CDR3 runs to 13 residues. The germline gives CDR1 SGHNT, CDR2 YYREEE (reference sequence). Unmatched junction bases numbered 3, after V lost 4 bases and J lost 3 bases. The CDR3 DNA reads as TGTGCCAGCAGCACTACTAGCGAAGAGACCCAGTACTTC. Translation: CASSTTSEETQYF.

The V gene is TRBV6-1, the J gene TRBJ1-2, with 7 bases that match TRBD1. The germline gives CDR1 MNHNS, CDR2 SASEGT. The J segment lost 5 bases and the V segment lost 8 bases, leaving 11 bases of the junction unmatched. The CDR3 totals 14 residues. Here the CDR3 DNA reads TGTGCCAGCCAGGAGGGGCCGGGACAGTATGGCTACACCTTC. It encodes CASQEGPGQYGYTF.

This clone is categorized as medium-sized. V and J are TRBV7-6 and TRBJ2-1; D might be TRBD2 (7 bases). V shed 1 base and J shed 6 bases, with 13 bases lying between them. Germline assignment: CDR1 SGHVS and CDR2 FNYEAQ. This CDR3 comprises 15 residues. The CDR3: CASSLEAGALNEQFF. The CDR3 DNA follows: TGTGCCAGCAGCTTAGAGGCGGGGGCCCTCAATGAGCAGTTCTTC.

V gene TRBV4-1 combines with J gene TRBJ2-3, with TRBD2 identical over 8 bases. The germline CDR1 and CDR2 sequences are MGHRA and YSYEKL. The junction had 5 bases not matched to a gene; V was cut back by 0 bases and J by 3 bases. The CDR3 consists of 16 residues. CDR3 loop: CASSQEGAGATDTQYF. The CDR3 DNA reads TGCGCCAGCAGCCAAGAGGGAGCGGGAGCAACAGATACGCAGTATTTT.

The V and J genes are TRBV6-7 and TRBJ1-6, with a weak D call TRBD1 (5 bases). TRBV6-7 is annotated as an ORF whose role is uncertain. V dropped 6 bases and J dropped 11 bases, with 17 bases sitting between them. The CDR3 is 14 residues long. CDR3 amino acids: CASSSWEGRTPLHF. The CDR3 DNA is TGTGCCAGCAGCTCCTGGGAGGGGCGGACACCCCTCCACTTT.

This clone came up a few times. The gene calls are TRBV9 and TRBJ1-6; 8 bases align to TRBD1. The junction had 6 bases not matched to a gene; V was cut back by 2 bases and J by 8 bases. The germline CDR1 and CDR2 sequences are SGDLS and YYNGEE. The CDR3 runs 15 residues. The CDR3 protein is CASSVTSDRDSPLHF. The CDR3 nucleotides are TGTGCCAGCAGCGTCACTTCGGACAGGGATTCACCCCTCCACTTT.

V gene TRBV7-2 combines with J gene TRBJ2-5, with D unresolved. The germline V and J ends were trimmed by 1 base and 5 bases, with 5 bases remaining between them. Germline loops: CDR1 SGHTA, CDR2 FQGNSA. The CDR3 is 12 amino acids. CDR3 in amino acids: CASSLDGETQYF. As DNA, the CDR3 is TGTGCCAGCAGCTTAGATGGGGAGACCCAGTACTTC.

CDR3 DNA sequence: TGCGCCAGCAGCAGGGGGACCCAAGAGACCCAGTACTTC. As protein: CASSRGTQETQYF. The chain links TRBV5-1 to TRBJ2-5; D may be TRBD1 (6 bases). Trimming cost V 4 bases and J 1 base, with 8 bases left between them. From germline, CDR1 is SGHRS and CDR2 YFSETQ. CDR3 size: 13 residues. Full variable domain (outside the CDR3, taken from reference TRBV5-1 and TRBJ2-5): KAGVTQTPRYLIKTRGQQVTLSCSPISGHRSVSWYQQTPGQGLQFLFEYFSETQRNKGNFPGRFSGRQFSNSRSEMNVSTLELGDSALYLCASSRGTQETQYFGPGTRLLVL.

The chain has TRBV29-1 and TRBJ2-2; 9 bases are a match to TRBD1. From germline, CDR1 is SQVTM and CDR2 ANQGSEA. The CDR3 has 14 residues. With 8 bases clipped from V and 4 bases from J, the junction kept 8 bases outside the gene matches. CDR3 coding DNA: TGCAGCATATTTACAGGGGGCAGCACCGGGGAGCTGTTTTTT. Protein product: CSIFTGGSTGELFF.